The 5 T cell receptor beta chains reported below all come from one sample, sequenced in a study of T cell responses to AZD1222 COVID-19 vaccine. The table came from immunoSEQ multiplex PCR; TCRdb's copy has only in-frame clones and leaves some out. The sample lists roughly 110,000 clones, approximately 90% occurring once. The source was peripheral blood, collected 28 days after the second AZD1222 dose. These receptors came from an adult who received the AZD1222 COVID-19 vaccine.

This clone came up a few times. The chain combines TRBV20-1 with TRBJ2-7; 7 nucleotides line up with TRBD1. CDR1 DFQATT and CDR2 SNEGSKA come from the germline V gene (reference sequence). The ends lost 3 bases at V and 0 bases at J; junction bases unmatched: 5. CDR3 size: 14 residues. CDR3 region: CSASTGTASYEQYF. Written as DNA, the CDR3 is TGCAGTGCTAGTACCGGGACAGCCTCCTACGAGCAGTACTTC.

This clone came up a few times. The rearrangement links TRBV29-1 to TRBJ1-1; no clear D gene. V lost 5 bases, J lost 4 bases, and 11 bases lay in between. This CDR3 is built from 12 residues. Looked up from germline, CDR1 is SQVTM and CDR2 is ANQGSEA. CDR3 DNA sequence: TGCAGCGTTAGAGATGAGGGCACTGAAGCTTTCTTT. Protein sequence: CSVRDEGTEAFF.

This chain links TRBV19 with TRBJ1-1, with unresolved D. Germline lookup yields CDR1 LNHDA and CDR2 SQIVND (reference sequence). V lost 4 bases to trimming and J lost 3 bases, with 9 bases between them. The CDR3 has 13 residues. The CDR3, as DNA: TGTGCCAGTAGTAGTGTCAGCCACACTGAAGCTTTCTTT. Translating it yields CASSSVSHTEAFF.

V gene TRBV10-1 combines with J gene TRBJ2-1; D is uncertain. Germline assignment: CDR1 WNHNN and CDR2 SYGVQD (reference sequence). V was cut by 5 bases and J by 10 bases, with 12 bases left in between. The CDR3 contains 12 residues. The CDR3 bases are TGCGCCAGCAGTACCCAGAACCAGGAGCAGTTCTTC. Translation gives CASSTQNQEQFF.

The chain links TRBV18 to TRBJ1-3, with D hard to call. The CDR3 spans 16 residues. Germline-derived CDR1 and CDR2 are KGHSH and LQKENI. Trimming took off 5 bases at V and 0 bases at J, with 14 bases between the two ends. The CDR3 nucleotides read TGTGCCAGCTCAACCCCAGGACCGGGCTCTGGAAACACCATATATTTT. Protein product: CASSTPGPGSGNTIYF.